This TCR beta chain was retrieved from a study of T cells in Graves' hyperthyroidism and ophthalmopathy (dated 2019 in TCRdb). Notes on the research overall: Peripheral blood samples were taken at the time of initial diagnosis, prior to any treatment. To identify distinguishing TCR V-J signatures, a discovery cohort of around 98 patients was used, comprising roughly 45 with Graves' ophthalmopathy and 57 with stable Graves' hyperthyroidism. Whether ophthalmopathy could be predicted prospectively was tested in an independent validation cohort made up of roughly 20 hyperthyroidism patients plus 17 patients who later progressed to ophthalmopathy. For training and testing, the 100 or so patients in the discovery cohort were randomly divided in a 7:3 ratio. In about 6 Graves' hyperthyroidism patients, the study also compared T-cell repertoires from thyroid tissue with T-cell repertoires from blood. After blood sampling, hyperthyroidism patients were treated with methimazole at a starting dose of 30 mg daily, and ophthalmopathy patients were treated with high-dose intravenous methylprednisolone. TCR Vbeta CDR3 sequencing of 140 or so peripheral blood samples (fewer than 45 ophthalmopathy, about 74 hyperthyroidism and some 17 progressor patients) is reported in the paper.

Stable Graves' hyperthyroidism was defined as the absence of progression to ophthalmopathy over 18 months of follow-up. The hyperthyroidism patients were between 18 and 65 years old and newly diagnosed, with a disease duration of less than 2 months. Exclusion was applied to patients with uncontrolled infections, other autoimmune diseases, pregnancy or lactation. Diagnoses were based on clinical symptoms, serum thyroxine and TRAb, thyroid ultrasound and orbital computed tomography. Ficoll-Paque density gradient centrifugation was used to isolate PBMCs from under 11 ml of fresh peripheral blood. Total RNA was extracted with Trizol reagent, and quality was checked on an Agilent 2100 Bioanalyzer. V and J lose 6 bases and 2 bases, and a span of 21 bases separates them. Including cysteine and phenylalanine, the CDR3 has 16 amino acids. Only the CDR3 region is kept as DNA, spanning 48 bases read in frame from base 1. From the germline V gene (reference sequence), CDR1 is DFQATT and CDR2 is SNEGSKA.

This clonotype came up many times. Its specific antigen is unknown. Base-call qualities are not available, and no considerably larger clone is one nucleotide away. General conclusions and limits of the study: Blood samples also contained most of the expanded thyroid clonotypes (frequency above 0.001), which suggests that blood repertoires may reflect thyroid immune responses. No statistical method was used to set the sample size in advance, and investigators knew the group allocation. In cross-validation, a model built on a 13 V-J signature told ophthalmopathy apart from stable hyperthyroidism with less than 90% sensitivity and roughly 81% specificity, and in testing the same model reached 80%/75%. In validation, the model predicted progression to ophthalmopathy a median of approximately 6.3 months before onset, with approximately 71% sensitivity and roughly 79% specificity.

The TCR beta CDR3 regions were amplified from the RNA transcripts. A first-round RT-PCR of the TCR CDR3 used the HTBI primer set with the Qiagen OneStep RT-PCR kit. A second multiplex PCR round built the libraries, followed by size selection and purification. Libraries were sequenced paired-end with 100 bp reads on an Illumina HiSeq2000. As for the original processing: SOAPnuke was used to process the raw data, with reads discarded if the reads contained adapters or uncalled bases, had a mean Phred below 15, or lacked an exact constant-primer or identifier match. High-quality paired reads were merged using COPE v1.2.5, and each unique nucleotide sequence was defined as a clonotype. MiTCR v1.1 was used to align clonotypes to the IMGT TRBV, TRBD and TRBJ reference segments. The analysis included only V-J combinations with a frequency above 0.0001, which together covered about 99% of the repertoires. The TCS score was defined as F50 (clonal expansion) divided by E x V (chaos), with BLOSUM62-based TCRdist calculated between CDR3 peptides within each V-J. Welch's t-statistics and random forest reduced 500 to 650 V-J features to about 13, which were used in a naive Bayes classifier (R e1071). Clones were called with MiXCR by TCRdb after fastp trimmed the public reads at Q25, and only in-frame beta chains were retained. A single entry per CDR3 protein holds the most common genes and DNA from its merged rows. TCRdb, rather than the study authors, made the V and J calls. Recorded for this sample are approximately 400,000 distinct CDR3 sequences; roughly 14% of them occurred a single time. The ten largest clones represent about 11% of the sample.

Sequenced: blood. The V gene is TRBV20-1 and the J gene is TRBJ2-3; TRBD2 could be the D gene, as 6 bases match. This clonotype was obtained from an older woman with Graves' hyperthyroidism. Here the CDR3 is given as CSATDYPLTYTDTQYF. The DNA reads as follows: TGCAGTGCCACGGACTACCCACTGACCTACACAGATACGCAGTATTTT.